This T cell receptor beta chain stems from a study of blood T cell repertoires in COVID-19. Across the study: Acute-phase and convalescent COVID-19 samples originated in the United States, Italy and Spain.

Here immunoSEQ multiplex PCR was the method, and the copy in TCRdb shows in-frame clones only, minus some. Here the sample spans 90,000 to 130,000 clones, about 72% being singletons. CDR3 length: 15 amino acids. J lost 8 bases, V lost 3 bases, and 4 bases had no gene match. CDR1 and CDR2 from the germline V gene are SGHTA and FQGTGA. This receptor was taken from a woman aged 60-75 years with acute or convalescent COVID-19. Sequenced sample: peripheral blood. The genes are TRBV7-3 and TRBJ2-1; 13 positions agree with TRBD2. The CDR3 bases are TGTGCCAGCAGCTTGACTAGCGGGGGGACCTATGAGCAGTTCTTC. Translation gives CASSLTSGGTYEQFF.